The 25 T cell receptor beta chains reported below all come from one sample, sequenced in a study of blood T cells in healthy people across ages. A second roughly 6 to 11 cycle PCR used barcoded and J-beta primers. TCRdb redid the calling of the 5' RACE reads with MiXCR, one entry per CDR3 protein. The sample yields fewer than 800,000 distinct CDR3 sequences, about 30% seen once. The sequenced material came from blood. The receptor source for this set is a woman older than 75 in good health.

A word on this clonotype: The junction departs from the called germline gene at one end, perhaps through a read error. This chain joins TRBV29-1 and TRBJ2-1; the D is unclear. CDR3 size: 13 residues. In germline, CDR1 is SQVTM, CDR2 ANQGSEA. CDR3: CSVTIGTYNEQFF. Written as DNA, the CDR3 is TGCAGCGTTACGATAGGAACCTACAACGAGCAGTTCTTC.

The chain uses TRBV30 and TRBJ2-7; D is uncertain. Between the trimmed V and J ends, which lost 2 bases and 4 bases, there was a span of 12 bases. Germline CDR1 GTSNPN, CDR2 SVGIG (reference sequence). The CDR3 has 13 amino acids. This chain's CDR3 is CAWSSTNLYEQYF. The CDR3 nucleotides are TGTGCCTGGAGTTCGACGAACCTTTACGAGCAGTACTTC.

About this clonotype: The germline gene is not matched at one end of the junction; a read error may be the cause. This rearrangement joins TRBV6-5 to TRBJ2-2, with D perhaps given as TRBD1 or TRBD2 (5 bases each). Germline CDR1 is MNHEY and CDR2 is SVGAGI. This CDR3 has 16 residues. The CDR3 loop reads CASSRTVFLGTGERFF. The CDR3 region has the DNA TGTGCCAGCAGTAGAACAGTGTTCTTAGGGACCGGGGAGCGGTTTTTT.

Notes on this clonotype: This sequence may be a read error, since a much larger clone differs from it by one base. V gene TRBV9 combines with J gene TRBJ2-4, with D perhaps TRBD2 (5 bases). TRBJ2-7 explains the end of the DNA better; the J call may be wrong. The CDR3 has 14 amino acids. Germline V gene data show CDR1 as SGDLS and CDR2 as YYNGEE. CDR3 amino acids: CASSASTQAGEQYF. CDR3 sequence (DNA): TGTGCCAGCAGCGCCTCGACGCAGGCGGGCGAGCAGTACTTC.

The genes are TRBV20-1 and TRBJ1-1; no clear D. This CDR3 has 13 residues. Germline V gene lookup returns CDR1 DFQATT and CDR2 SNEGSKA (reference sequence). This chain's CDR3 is CSVDSTDHPEAFF. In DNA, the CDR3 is TGCAGCGTCGATTCAACAGACCATCCTGAAGCTTTCTTT.

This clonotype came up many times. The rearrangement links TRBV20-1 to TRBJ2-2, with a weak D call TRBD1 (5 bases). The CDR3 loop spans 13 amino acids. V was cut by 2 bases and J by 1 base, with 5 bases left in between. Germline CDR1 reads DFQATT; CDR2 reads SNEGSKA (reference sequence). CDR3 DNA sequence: TGCAGTGCTAGACAGGGGAACACCGGGGAGCTGTTTTTT. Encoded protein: CSARQGNTGELFF.

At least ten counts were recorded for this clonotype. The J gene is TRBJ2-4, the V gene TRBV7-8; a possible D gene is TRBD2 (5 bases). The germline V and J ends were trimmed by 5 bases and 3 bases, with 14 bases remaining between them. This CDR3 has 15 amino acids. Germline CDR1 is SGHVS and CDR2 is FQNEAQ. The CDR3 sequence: CASSLFGDGKNIQYF. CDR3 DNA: TGTGCCAGCAGCCTCTTCGGGGATGGCAAAAACATTCAGTACTTC.

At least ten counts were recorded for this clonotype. The DNA for the CDR3 is TGTGCCAGCAGCCCACAGGGGGCATCGGCTGGGGCCAACGTCCTGACTTTC. Its protein is CASSPQGASAGANVLTF. The J gene is TRBJ2-6, the V gene TRBV7-2; 9 bases map to TRBD1. This CDR3 has 17 residues. V was pared by 5 bases and J by 2 bases, with 7 bases of the junction left unmatched. Germline V lookup: CDR1 SGHTA, CDR2 FQGNSA.

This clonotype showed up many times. The CDR3 spells CSARDASGGSLYIQYF. Written as DNA, the CDR3 is TGCAGTGCTAGAGATGCCAGCGGGGGGTCCCTTTACATTCAGTACTTC. The chain is built from TRBV20-1 and TRBJ2-4, with 9 bases that match TRBD2. The CDR3 is made up of 16 amino acids. Trimming cost V 0 bases and J 8 bases; bases outside gene matches: 11. The V gene's germline CDR1 is DFQATT and CDR2 SNEGSKA (reference sequence).

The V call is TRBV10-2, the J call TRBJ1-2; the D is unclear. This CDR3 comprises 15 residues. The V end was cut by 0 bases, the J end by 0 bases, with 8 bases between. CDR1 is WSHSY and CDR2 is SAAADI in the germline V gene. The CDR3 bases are TGCGCCAGCAGTGAGTCCAGACTAGCTAACTATGGCTACACCTTC. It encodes CASSESRLANYGYTF.

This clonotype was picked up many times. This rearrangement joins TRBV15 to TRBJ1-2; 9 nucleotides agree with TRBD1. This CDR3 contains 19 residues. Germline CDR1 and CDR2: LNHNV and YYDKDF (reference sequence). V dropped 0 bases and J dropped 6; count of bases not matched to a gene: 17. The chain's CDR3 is CATSRDFNPAPGQGNGYTF. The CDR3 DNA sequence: TGTGCCACCAGCAGAGATTTTAACCCTGCACCGGGACAGGGAAATGGCTACACCTTC.

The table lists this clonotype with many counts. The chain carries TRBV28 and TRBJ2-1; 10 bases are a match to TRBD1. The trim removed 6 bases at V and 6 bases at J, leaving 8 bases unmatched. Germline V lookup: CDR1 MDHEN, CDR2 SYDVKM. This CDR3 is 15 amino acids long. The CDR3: CASRPGTGVFNEQFF. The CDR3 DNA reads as TGTGCCAGCAGACCCGGGACAGGGGTGTTCAATGAGCAGTTCTTC. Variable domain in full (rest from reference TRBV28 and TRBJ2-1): DVKVTQSSRYLVKRTGEKVFLECVQDMDHENMFWYRQDPGLGLRLIYFSYDVKMKEKGDIPEGYSVSREKKERFSLILESASTNQTSMYLCASRPGTGVFNEQFFGPGTRLTVL.

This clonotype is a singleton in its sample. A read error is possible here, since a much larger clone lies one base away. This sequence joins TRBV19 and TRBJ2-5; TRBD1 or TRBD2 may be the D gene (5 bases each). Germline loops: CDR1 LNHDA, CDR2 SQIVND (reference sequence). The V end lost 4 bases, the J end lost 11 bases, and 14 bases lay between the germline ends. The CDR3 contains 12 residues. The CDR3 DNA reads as TGTGCCAGTAGTAACAGGAGGCATGGGCAGTACTTC. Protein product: CASSNRRHGQYF.

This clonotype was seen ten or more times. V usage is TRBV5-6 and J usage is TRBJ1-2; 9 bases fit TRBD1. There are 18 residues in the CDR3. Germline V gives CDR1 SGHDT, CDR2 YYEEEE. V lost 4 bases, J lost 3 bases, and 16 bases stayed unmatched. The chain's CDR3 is CASSPSGDRVGPDYGYTF. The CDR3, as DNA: TGTGCCAGCAGCCCCTCTGGGGACAGGGTCGGTCCGGACTATGGCTACACCTTC.

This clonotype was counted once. The CDR3, as DNA: TGCAGTGCTAGTAAGCTGCTCTACAATGAGCAGTTCTTC. It translates to CSASKLLYNEQFF. The chain carries TRBV20-1 and TRBJ2-1, with D unclear. Germline lookup yields CDR1 DFQATT and CDR2 SNEGSKA (reference sequence). Between the trimmed V and J ends, which lost 3 bases and 3 bases, there was a span of 9 bases. The CDR3 sequence is 13 residues long.

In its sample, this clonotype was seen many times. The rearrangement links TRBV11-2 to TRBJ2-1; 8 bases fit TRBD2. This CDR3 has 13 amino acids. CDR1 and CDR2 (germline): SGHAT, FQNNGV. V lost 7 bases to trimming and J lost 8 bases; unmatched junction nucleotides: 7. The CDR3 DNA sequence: TGTGCCAGCACTCCCGCGGGGGGTTATGAGCAGTTCTTC. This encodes CASTPAGGYEQFF.

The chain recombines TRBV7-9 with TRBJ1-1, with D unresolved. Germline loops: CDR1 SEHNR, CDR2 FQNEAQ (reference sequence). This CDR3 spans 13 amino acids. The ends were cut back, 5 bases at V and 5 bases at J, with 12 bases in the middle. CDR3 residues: CASSRVAETEAFF. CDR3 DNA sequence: TGTGCCAGCAGCAGGGTGGCCGAGACTGAAGCTTTCTTT.

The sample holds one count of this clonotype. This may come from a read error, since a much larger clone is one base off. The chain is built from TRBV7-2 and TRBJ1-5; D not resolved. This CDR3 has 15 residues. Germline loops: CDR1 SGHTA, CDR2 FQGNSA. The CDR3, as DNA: TGTGCCAGCAGCTTAGCGTCGGCATCCAATCAGCCCCGGCATTTT. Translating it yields CASSLASASNQPRHF.

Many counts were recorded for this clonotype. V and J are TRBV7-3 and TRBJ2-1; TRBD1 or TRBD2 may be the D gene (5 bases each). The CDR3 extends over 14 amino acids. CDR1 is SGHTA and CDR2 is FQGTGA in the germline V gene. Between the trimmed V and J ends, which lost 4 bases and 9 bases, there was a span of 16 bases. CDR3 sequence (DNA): TGTGCCAGCAGCTCGGCGGGTCCGAGGGGTGAGCAGTTCTTC. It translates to CASSSAGPRGEQFF.

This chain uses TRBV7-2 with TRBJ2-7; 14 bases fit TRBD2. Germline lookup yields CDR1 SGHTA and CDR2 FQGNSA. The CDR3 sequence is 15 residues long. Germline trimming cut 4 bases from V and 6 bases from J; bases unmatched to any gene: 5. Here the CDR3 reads CASSSGLAGAGEQYF. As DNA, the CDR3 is TGTGCCAGCAGCTCGGGACTAGCGGGAGCGGGCGAGCAGTACTTC.

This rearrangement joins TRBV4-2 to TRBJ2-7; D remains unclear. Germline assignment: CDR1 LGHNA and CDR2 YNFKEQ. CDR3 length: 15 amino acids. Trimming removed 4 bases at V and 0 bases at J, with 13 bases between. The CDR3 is CASSPNTVSSYEQYF. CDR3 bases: TGTGCCAGCAGCCCAAATACGGTCAGCTCCTACGAGCAGTACTTC.

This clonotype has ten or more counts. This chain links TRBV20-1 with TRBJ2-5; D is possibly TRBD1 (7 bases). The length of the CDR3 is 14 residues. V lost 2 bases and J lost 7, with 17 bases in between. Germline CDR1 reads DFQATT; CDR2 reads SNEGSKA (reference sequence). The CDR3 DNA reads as TGCAGTGCTAGATCAGGGGGGCTTCGGGGGACCCAGTACTTC. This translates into CSARSGGLRGTQYF.

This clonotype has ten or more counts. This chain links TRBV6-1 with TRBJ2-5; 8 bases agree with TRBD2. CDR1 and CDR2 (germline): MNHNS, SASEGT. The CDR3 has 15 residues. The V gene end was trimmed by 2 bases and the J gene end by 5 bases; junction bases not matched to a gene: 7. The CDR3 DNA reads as TGTGCCAGCAGTGAACCTGGGGGACTAGTCGAGACCCAGTACTTC. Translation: CASSEPGGLVETQYF.

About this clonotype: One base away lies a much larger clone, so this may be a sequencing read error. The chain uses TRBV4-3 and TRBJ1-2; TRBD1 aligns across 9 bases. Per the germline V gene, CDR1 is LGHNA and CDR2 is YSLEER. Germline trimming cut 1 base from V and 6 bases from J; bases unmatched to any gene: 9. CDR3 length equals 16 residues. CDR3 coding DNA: TGCGCCAGCAGCCAAGCAACCGGGACAGGGAGGAATGGCTACACCTTC. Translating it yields CASSQATGTGRNGYTF.

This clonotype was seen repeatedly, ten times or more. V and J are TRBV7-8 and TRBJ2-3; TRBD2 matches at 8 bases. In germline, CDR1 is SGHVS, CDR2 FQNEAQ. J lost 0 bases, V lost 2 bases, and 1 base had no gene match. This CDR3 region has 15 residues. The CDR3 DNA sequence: TGTGCCAGCAGCTTAAGCGGGGGAAGCACAGATACGCAGTATTTT. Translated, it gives CASSLSGGSTDTQYF.